The clone carrying this T cell receptor beta chain was observed a single time. The antigen remains unidentified. Profiling that covered TCR beta VDJ and CDR3 relied on genomic DNA as its template. Each CDR3 protein gets one entry after TCRdb re-called the reads with MiXCR. Altogether roughly 130,000 distinct CDR3 sequences are present, 48% being singletons, with the ten largest covering roughly 2.6%. The V end lost 3 bases, the J end lost 4 bases, and 18 bases lay between the germline ends. Germline lookup yields CDR1 SQVTM and CDR2 ANQGSEA. The CDR3 contains 15 residues. The sample originates from a study of CD8+CD57+ T cells in acquired aplastic anemia. Overall study: Sorted CD4+ plus CD8+ cells gave DNA averaging roughly 3 ug. Healthy donor CD4+ cell samples had a mean of approximately 10 million reads. Study conclusions and caveats: The CD8+ Simpson's diversity of patients and controls was not significantly different.

The chain couples TRBV29-1 to TRBJ2-5; D not certain. Sequencing used sorted CD4+, CD8+, or CD8+CD57+ T cells (not recorded which) from PBMCs. The sequence derives from a human donor in good health, serving as a control. CDR3 sequence reads: CSVEETITYRETQYF. In DNA, the CDR3 is TGCAGCGTTGAGGAGACCATCACCTACCGAGAGACCCAGTACTTC. Supplemented by reference TRBV29-1 and TRBJ2-5, the full variable domain reads SAVISQKPSRDICQRGTSLTIQCQVDSQVTMMFWYRQQPGQSLTLIATANQGSEATYESGFVIDKFPISRPNLTFSTLTVSNMSPEDSSIYLCSVEETITYRETQYFGPGTRLLVL.